These T cell receptor beta chains were read from a single sample in a study of metastatic and nonmetastatic thyroid tumors. Through MiXCR, TCRdb re-clonotyped the PCR reads. The sample shows 90,000 or so clones, roughly 8.6% of them seen only once. The sequenced sample consisted of blood. These receptor sequences come from a female donor with papillary thyroid cancer or a benign thyroid nodule (not recorded which). Some clones in this sample may be carry-over from other donors' samples. The CDR3 runs from the conserved cysteine through the conserved F or W. D genes are given only for firm matches. Clone size is stated in some rows and not others, as once, few, many or a class when expanded.

d_call clone_size j_call v_call cdr3_nt cdr3_aa
- many TRBJ1-1 TRBV5-1 TGCGCCAGCAGCTTATCCGACAGTAACACTGAAGCTTTCTTT CASSLSDSNTEAFF
- many TRBJ1-4 TRBV7-2 TGTGCCAGCAGCCCCCCGGAGGAGAATGAAAAACTGTTTTTT CASSPPEENEKLFF
TRBD1 many TRBJ1-5 TRBV4-2 TGTGCCAGCAGCCAAAGGGACAGGGGCTCATATAGCAATCAGCCCCAGCATTTT CASSQRDRGSYSNQPQHF
TRBD1 - TRBJ1-2 TRBV2 TGTGCCAGCAGCGGACAGGTCGCCTGGTTTAACTATGGCTACACCTTC CASSGQVAWFNYGYTF
TRBD1 many TRBJ2-1 TRBV27 TGTGCCAGCAGTTTATCGGGACAGGCCCGACGCCGGTATAATTACAATGAGCAGTTCTTC CASSLSGQARRRYNYNEQFF
TRBD2 many TRBJ2-3 TRBV4-1 TGCGCCAGCAGCCAAGAGCGGGGGGGCGTAGATACGCAGTATTTT CASSQERGGVDTQYF
- many TRBJ2-7 TRBV5-4 TGTGCCAGCAGCTCCACCAGGGGCTACGAGCAGTACTTC CASSSTRGYEQYF
- few TRBJ2-5 TRBV12-3/TRBV12-4 TGTGCCAGCAGTTCCACGTCGAACCCAGAGACCCAGTACTTC CASSSTSNPETQYF
TRBD1 many TRBJ1-1 TRBV5-1 TGCGCCAGCAGCCCGTCCCGGGACAGCTTGAACACTGAAGCTTTCTTT CASSPSRDSLNTEAFF
TRBD2 - TRBJ2-1 TRBV30 TGTGCCTGGGGGACTAGCGGGGCTATATACAATGAGCAGTTCTTC CAWGTSGAIYNEQFF
- many TRBJ2-7 TRBV29-1 TGCAGCGGCCAAGAAGCCTCCTACGAGCAGTACTTC CSGQEASYEQYF
- many TRBJ2-5 TRBV19 TGTGCCAGTAGTACCTATTGGGGGGAGACCCAGTACTTC CASSTYWGETQYF
- few TRBJ1-2 TRBV18 TGTGCCAGCTCAACAGCGGAGGGAGCCCTAGGGGACTATGGCTACACCTTC CASSTAEGALGDYGYTF
TRBD1 many TRBJ2-2 TRBV24-1 TGTGCCACCAGTGATTCTGACAGGGACACCGGGGAGCTGTTTTTT CATSDSDRDTGELFF
TRBD2 many TRBJ2-1 TRBV11-1 TGTGCCAGCAGCATAGCTCGGGGGGGCCGGAATGAGCAGTTCTTC CASSIARGGRNEQFF
- many TRBJ1-6 TRBV28 TGTGCCAGCTTACCGGCCGGATATAATTCACCCCTCCACTTT CASLPAGYNSPLHF
- - TRBJ2-3 TRBV9 TGTGCCAGCAGCGTAGGTCACTTAGGCGGGGCTAGCACATATACGCAGTATTTT CASSVGHLGGASTYTQYF
- many TRBJ2-3 TRBV6-1 TGTGCCAGCAAAAAAGGGACCCGCGCAGATACGCAGTATTTT CASKKGTRADTQYF
- - TRBJ1-5 TRBV3-1 TGTGCCAGCAGCCAGGGCGTGGAGGAGCCCCAGCATTTT CASSQGVEEPQHF
- - TRBJ2-7 TRBV11-1 TGTGCCAGCAGCTTAAGTCTCGAAAACTACGAGCAGTACTTC CASSLSLENYEQYF
- many TRBJ1-2 TRBV19 TGTGCCAGTAGTATAGGTTACGGGGCGACCTATGGCTACACCTTC CASSIGYGATYGYTF
TRBD1 many TRBJ1-2 TRBV19 TGTGCCAGTAGCCTCGACAGGGTGGATGGCTACACCTTC CASSLDRVDGYTF
- few TRBJ1-2 TRBV19 TGTGCCAGTAGTAATATCGTCCGGGGAGATGGCTACACCTTC CASSNIVRGDGYTF
TRBD1 many TRBJ2-3 TRBV7-3 TGTGCCAGCAGTAGGCGGACAGGTGCAGATACGCAGTATTTT CASSRRTGADTQYF
TRBD2 few TRBJ2-5 TRBV19 TGTGCCAGTAGTCTATCTAGCGGGGGGGAGACCCAGTACTTC CASSLSSGGETQYF
TRBD1 - TRBJ1-5 TRBV6-5 TGTGCCAGCAAAAGTTTTCCTATTTCGACAGGGACAAATCAGCCCCAGCATTTT CASKSFPISTGTNQPQHF
TRBD1 many TRBJ2-5 TRBV9 TGTGCCAGCAGCCGGGACAGCCAAGAGACCCAGTACTTC CASSRDSQETQYF
- many TRBJ1-4 TRBV6-5 TGTGCCAGCAGTTACTCGGGGCAGGCCGGGATTTATGAAAAACTGTTTTTT CASSYSGQAGIYEKLFF
TRBD1 many TRBJ1-5 TRBV5-6 TGTGCCAGCAGCTTGGGGGGACAGGGCGGCCAGCCCCAGCATTTT CASSLGGQGGQPQHF
- many TRBJ2-2 TRBV2 TGTGCCAGCAGTGGAGTACGGGGCGGGGAGCTGTTTTTT CASSGVRGGELFF